The 27 T cell receptor beta chains below come from one sample, sequenced in a study of blood T cell repertoires in COVID-19. TCRdb keeps only in-frame clones here, not all; method: immunoSEQ multiplex PCR. Of tens of thousands of clones in the sample, 80% to 90% were seen once. Sequencing input: peripheral blood. The receptors derive from a woman of 80 years or more with acute or convalescent COVID-19.

The rearrangement joins TRBV18 to TRBJ2-5, with D unresolved. V lost 1 base and J 3 bases, leaving 6 bases between the germline ends. There are 13 residues in the CDR3. The germline gives CDR1 KGHSH, CDR2 LQKENI. The CDR3 DNA follows: TGTGCCAGCTCACCACTTCAGAAAGAGACCCAGTACTTC. Protein sequence: CASSPLQKETQYF.

The rearrangement links TRBV2 to TRBJ1-4; D remains unclear. This CDR3 is 11 amino acids long. In germline, CDR1 is SNHLY, CDR2 FYNNEI. V lost 5 bases, J lost 6 bases, and 4 bases lay in between. The CDR3 sequence: CASSFDEKLFF. DNA of the CDR3: TGTGCCAGCAGTTTCGATGAAAAACTGTTTTTT.

The chain joins TRBV3-1 (or the pseudogene TRBV3-2) to TRBJ2-7; 15 bases align to TRBD2. The V gene end was trimmed by 3 bases and the J gene end by 3 bases; junction bases not matched to a gene: 3. In germline, CDR1 is LGHDT, CDR2 YNNKEL (reference sequence). This CDR3 contains 16 residues. DNA for the CDR3: TGTGCCAGCAGCCACGGGACTAGCGGGGGGTTCTACGAGCAGTACTTC. It codes for CASSHGTSGGFYEQYF.

The chain joins TRBV5-1 to TRBJ1-5; 7 bases map to TRBD1. The V gene's germline CDR1 is SGHRS and CDR2 YFSETQ. Trimming removed 4 bases from V and 5 bases from J; junction bases left unmatched: 6. The CDR3 covers 14 residues. CDR3: CASSPGTADQPQHF. The CDR3 DNA reads as TGCGCCAGCAGCCCAGGGACAGCTGATCAGCCCCAGCATTTT.

The chain has TRBV5-1 and TRBJ1-6, with 7 bases that match TRBD1. There are 15 residues in the CDR3. The V gene end was trimmed by 4 bases and the J gene end by 7 bases; junction bases not matched to a gene: 8. In germline, CDR1 is SGHRS, CDR2 YFSETQ. CDR3 bases: TGCGCCAGCAGCATAACCGGGACAGCGAATTCACCCCTCCACTTT. Protein sequence: CASSITGTANSPLHF.

This clone was counted a single time. The V call is TRBV11-2, the J call TRBJ2-7; 9 nucleotides line up with TRBD1. The ends lost 1 base at V and 5 bases at J; junction bases unmatched: 6. The germline gives CDR1 SGHAT, CDR2 FQNNGV. The CDR3 loop spans 15 amino acids. The CDR3: CASSLAGDRDDEQYF. CDR3 DNA sequence: TGTGCCAGCAGCTTAGCTGGGGACAGGGACGACGAGCAGTACTTC.

This clone was found a few times. The CDR3 DNA follows: TGCGCCAGCAGCTTGGCAGGGAATAATCAGCCCCAGCATTTT. It yields the protein CASSLAGNNQPQHF. The chain uses TRBV5-1 and TRBJ1-5; possible D gene TRBD1, 5 bases. In germline, CDR1 is SGHRS, CDR2 YFSETQ. V gave up 0 bases and J gave up 4 bases, with 8 bases separating them. CDR3 length equals 14 residues.

The genes are TRBV2 and TRBJ1-6; D remains unclear. CDR1 is SNHLY and CDR2 is FYNNEI in the germline V gene. CDR3 length: 15 residues. V lost 4 bases and J lost 0, with 7 bases in between. The CDR3 coding sequence is TGTGCCAGCAGTGTGTTGAGCTCCTATAATTCACCCCTCCACTTT. Translating gives CASSVLSSYNSPLHF.

The chain has TRBV19 and TRBJ1-2, with a tentative D call TRBD1 (5 bases). Trimming stripped 4 bases from V and 2 bases from J, with 11 bases between. The CDR3 has 14 residues. Germline V lookup: CDR1 LNHDA, CDR2 SQIVND (reference sequence). The CDR3 region is CASSRQRANYGYTF. CDR3 nucleotides: TGTGCCAGTAGTAGACAGCGGGCCAACTATGGCTACACCTTC.

The V gene is TRBV29-1, the J gene TRBJ2-3; no reliable D call. CDR1 and CDR2 from the germline V gene are SQVTM and ANQGSEA. V lost 4 bases and J 1 base, leaving 15 bases between the germline ends. The CDR3 sequence is 15 residues long. Here the CDR3 DNA reads TGCAGCGTTGTTGGTCTTTTGGCTGGCACAGATACGCAGTATTTT. Its protein is CSVVGLLAGTDTQYF.

This clone has a single count. The chain employs TRBV18 and TRBJ2-7; D possibly corresponds to TRBD1 (5 bases). Deletions cut 4 bases from V and 2 bases from J, with 12 bases between. The CDR3 length is 14 residues. Germline V lookup: CDR1 KGHSH, CDR2 LQKENI. CDR3 protein: CASSRGQGTYEQYF. The CDR3 DNA reads as TGTGCCAGCTCACGGGGTCAGGGAACCTACGAGCAGTACTTC.

The chain recombines TRBV2 with TRBJ1-6; D not resolved. The germline V gene encodes CDR1 SNHLY and CDR2 FYNNEI. The germline V and J ends were trimmed by 4 bases and 9 bases, with 10 bases remaining between them. The CDR3 length is 13 residues. The CDR3 protein is CASSVSGVSPLHF. The CDR3 DNA reads TGTGCCAGCAGTGTCTCCGGGGTTTCACCCCTCCACTTT. The entire variable domain, with the rest obtained from reference TRBV2 and TRBJ1-6, is as follows: EPEVTQTPSHQVTQMGQEVILRCVPISNHLYFYWYRQILGQKVEFLVSFYNNEISEKSEIFDDQFSVERPDGSNFTLKIRSTKLEDSAMYFCASSVSGVSPLHFGNGTRLTVT.

The V gene is TRBV7-6, the J gene TRBJ1-2; possible D gene TRBD1, 5 bases. The CDR3 has 17 amino acids. Germline values: CDR1 SGHVS, CDR2 FNYEAQ. V lost 4 bases to trimming and J lost 6 bases, with 24 bases between them. CDR3 amino acids: CASSYHRGTAKGNGYTF. In DNA, the CDR3 is TGTGCCAGCAGCTACCACCGCGGGACGGCGAAAGGGAATGGCTACACCTTC.

This clone was recorded once. This chain joins TRBV30 and TRBJ1-6; no reliable D call. The V and J ends lost 3 bases and 10 bases respectively, with 16 bases between them. This CDR3 is 14 amino acids long. CDR1 and CDR2 (germline): GTSNPN, SVGIG (reference sequence). The CDR3 protein is CAWRIVRTGSPLHF. DNA for the CDR3: TGTGCCTGGAGGATCGTCAGGACTGGGTCACCCCTCCACTTT.

The chain carries TRBV6-4 and TRBJ2-1; D is ambiguous. V dropped 0 bases and J dropped 7 bases, with 16 bases sitting between them. Germline CDR1 is MRHNA and CDR2 is SNTAGT. The CDR3 is made up of 16 amino acids. The DNA of the CDR3 is TGTGCCAGCAGTGACTCGTTAAGCTTCCCTTGGAATGAGCAGTTCTTC. This codes for CASSDSLSFPWNEQFF.

The V and J genes are TRBV29-1 and TRBJ2-5; D is uncertain. Germline V lookup: CDR1 SQVTM, CDR2 ANQGSEA. Trimming pared 3 bases from V and 2 bases from J, leaving 7 bases between. The CDR3 has 12 residues. DNA of the CDR3: TGCAGCGTTGATGAGAGGCAAGAGACCCAGTACTTC. Protein sequence: CSVDERQETQYF.

This chain joins TRBV19 and TRBJ1-5; 8 bases match TRBD1. V lost 2 bases, J lost 4 bases, and 7 bases stayed unmatched. The length of the CDR3 is 16 residues. Germline V gene lookup returns CDR1 LNHDA and CDR2 SQIVND (reference sequence). The chain's CDR3 is CASSISGQGGNQPQHF. DNA for the CDR3: TGTGCCAGTAGTATATCTGGACAGGGAGGAAATCAGCCCCAGCATTTT.

The gene calls are TRBV24-1 and TRBJ2-2; no definite D call. This CDR3 comprises 16 residues. CDR1 and CDR2 (germline): KGHDR, SFDVKD. Trimming took 5 bases from V and 6 from J, leaving 18 bases between them. CDR3 loop: CATSGASNPRPGELFF. In DNA, the CDR3 is TGTGCCACCAGTGGGGCCAGCAACCCACGGCCCGGGGAGCTGTTTTTT.

This clone occurred once. J is TRBJ1-2 and V is TRBV28; possible D gene TRBD1, 5 bases. This CDR3 has 13 residues. V was pared by 6 bases and J by 4 bases, with 12 bases between. CDR1 is MDHEN and CDR2 is SYDVKM in the germline V gene. The CDR3, as DNA: TGTGCCAGCAGAACCGACAGCTCCTATGGCTACACCTTC. Translation: CASRTDSSYGYTF.

This sequence joins TRBV15 and TRBJ2-1; 7 nucleotides align to TRBD1. V gave up 4 bases and J gave up 5 bases; unmatched junction bases: 5. This CDR3 has 14 residues. The germline V gene has CDR1 LNHNV and CDR2 YYDKDF (reference sequence). In nucleotides, the CDR3 is TGTGCCACCAGCATGCTAGACAGGGACAATGAGCAGTTCTTC. Protein: CATSMLDRDNEQFF.

The chain uses TRBV9 and TRBJ2-7; 8 positions match TRBD1. The CDR3 is 15 amino acids. Trimming took 0 bases from V and 4 from J; bases not matched to a gene: 6. In germline, CDR1 is SGDLS, CDR2 YYNGEE. CDR3 coding DNA: TGTGCCAGCAGCGTAGGGCAGGGGGCGGTATACGAGCAGTACTTC. It encodes CASSVGQGAVYEQYF.

The V gene is TRBV19, the J gene TRBJ1-5; TRBD1 is a possible D gene (6 bases). This CDR3 region has 14 residues. V shed 9 bases and J shed 2 bases, with 14 bases lying between them. CDR1 LNHDA and CDR2 SQIVND come from the germline V gene (reference sequence). For the CDR3, the DNA is TGTGCCAGCAGGACAGAGGGGCGCAATCAGCCCCAGCATTTT. Encoded protein: CASRTEGRNQPQHF.

The gene calls are TRBV15 and TRBJ1-1; D is undetermined. This CDR3 has 15 residues. Germline V lookup: CDR1 LNHNV, CDR2 YYDKDF (reference sequence). The ends were cut back, 0 bases at V and 1 base at J, with 9 bases in the middle. The CDR3 loop reads CATSRDNWQNTEAFF. The CDR3 DNA is TGTGCCACCAGCAGAGATAATTGGCAGAACACTGAAGCTTTCTTT.

The genes are TRBV7-2 and TRBJ1-6; 8 bases agree with TRBD1. The length of the CDR3 is 12 residues. CDR1 is SGHTA and CDR2 is FQGNSA in the germline V gene. J was trimmed by 14 bases and V by 5 bases; bases with no gene match: 5. CDR3 nucleotides: TGTGCCAGCAGCCAGGACAGGGCGACCCTCCACTTT. Amino acid sequence: CASSQDRATLHF.

The rearrangement uses TRBV27 and TRBJ2-3; possible D gene TRBD2, 5 bases. The CDR3 runs to 15 residues. The V end lost 0 bases, the J end lost 4 bases, and 11 bases lay between the germline ends. Germline V lookup: CDR1 MNHEY, CDR2 SMNVEV (reference sequence). The CDR3 reads CASSLSIKGADTQYF. CDR3 nucleotide sequence: TGTGCCAGCAGTTTATCGATAAAGGGAGCAGATACGCAGTATTTT.

This CDR3 reads CATSDSHPTGKGGYTF. CDR3 sequence (DNA): TGTGCCACCAGTGATTCCCATCCGACAGGGAAAGGGGGCTACACCTTC. The chain is built from TRBV24-1 and TRBJ1-2; TRBD1 matches at 7 bases. Germline CDR1 KGHDR, CDR2 SFDVKD. The CDR3 sequence is 16 residues long. V shed 2 bases, J shed 8 bases, and the junction held 13 bases outside the gene matches.

This clone was seen a single time. V is TRBV4-1 and J is TRBJ1-2, with D perhaps matching TRBD1 (5 bases). V lost 1 base to trimming and J lost 2 bases, with 8 bases between them. CDR1 is MGHRA, CDR2 YSYEKL, per germline. This CDR3 is 14 amino acids long. The CDR3 DNA follows: TGCGCCAGCAGCCAAGCTGACAGAAACTATGGCTACACCTTC. Amino acids: CASSQADRNYGYTF.